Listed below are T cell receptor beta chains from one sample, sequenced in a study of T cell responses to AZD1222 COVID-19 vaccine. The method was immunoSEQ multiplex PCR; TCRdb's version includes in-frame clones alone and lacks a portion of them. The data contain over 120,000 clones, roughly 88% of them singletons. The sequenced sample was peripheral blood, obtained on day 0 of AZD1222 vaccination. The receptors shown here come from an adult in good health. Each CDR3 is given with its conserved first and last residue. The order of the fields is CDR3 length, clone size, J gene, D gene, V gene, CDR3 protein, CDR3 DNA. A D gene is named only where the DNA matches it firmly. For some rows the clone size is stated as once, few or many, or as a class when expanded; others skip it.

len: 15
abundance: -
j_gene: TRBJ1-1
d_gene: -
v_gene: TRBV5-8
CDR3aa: CASSLGDQLNTEAFF
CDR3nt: TGTGCCAGCAGCTTGGGGGACCAATTGAACACTGAAGCTTTCTTT

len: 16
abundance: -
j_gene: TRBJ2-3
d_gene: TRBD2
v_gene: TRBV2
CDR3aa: CASSSRTSGGTDTQYF
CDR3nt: TGTGCCAGCAGTTCCCGGACTAGCGGGGGCACAGATACGCAGTATTTT

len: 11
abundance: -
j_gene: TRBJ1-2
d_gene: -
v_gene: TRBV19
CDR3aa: CASSTGVGYTF
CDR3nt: TGTGCCAGTAGTACAGGGGTCGGCTACACCTTC

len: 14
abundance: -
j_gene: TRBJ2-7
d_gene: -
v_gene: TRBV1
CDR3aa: CTSSPRRGSYEQYF
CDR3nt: TGCACCAGCAGCCCTCGAAGGGGGTCCTACGAGCAGTACTTC

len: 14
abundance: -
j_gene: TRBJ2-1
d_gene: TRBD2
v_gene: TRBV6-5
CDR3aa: CASKPGLVSYEQFF
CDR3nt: TGTGCCAGCAAACCGGGACTAGTCTCATATGAGCAGTTCTTC

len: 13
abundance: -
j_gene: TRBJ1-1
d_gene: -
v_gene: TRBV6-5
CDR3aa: CASSSGRSTEAFF
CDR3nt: TGTGCCAGCAGTTCAGGGAGAAGCACTGAAGCTTTCTTT

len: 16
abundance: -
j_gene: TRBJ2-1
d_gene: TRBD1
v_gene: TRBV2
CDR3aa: CASSEIWGQGKHEQFF
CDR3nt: TGTGCCAGCAGTGAAATCTGGGGACAGGGCAAGCATGAGCAGTTCTTC

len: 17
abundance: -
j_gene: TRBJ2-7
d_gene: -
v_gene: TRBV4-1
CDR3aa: CASSQEGGEDFSYEQYF
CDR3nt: TGCGCCAGCAGCCAAGAGGGAGGTGAGGACTTCTCCTACGAGCAGTACTTC

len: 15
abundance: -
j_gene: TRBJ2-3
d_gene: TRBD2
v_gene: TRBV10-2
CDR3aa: CASRTSGRDADTQYF
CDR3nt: TGCGCCAGCAGAACTAGCGGGAGGGATGCAGATACGCAGTATTTT

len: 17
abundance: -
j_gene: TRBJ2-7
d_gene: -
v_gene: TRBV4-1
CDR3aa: CASSRWGSQGGSYEQYF
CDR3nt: TGCGCCAGCAGCCGATGGGGGAGCCAGGGCGGCTCCTACGAGCAGTACTTC

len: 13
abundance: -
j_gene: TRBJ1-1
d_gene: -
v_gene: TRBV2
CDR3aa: CAGEGDLGTEAFF
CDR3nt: TGTGCCGGAGAAGGGGATTTGGGCACTGAAGCTTTCTTT

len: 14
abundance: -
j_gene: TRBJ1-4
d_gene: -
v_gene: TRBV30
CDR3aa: CAWSPRGLYGKLFF
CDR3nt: TGTGCCTGGAGCCCCAGGGGATTGTATGGAAAACTGTTTTTT

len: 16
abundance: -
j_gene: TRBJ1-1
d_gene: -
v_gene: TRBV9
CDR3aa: CASGSGEGQMNTEAFF
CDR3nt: TGTGCCAGTGGGTCGGGTGAGGGACAAATGAACACTGAAGCTTTCTTT

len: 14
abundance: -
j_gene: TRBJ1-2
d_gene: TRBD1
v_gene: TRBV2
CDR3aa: CASSEERTGYGYTF
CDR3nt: TGTGCCAGCAGTGAAGAGAGGACAGGCTATGGCTACACCTTC

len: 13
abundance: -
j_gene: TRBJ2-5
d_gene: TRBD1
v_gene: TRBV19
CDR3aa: CASAPDREETQYF
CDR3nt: TGTGCCAGTGCCCCGGACAGGGAAGAGACCCAGTACTTC

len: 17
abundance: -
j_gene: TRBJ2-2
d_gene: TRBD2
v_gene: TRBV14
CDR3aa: CASSLTGTSKNTGELFF
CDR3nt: TGTGCCAGCAGCCTAACCGGGACTAGTAAGAACACCGGGGAGCTGTTTTTT

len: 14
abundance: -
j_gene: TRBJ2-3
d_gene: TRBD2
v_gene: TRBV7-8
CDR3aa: CASSLLAGLDTQYF
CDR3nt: TGTGCCAGCAGCTTACTAGCGGGATTGGATACGCAGTATTTT

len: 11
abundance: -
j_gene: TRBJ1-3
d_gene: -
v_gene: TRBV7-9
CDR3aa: CASSLSYTIYF
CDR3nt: TGTGCCAGCAGCCTTTCCTACACCATATATTTT

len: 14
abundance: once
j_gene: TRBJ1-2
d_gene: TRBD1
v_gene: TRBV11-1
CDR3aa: CASTRTGGVGGYTF
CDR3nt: TGTGCCAGCACCAGGACAGGGGGTGTAGGTGGCTACACCTTC

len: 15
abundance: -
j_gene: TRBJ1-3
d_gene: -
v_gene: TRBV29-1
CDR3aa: CSVEVLGGSGNTIYF
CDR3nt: TGCAGCGTTGAGGTACTTGGGGGCTCTGGAAACACCATATATTTT

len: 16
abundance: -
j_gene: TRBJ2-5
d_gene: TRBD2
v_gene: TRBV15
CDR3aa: CATSITGTTLQETQYF
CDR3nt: TGTGCCACCAGCATTACGGGGACTACGCTCCAAGAGACCCAGTACTTC

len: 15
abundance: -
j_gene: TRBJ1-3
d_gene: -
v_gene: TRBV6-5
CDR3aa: CASRSGVASGNTIYF
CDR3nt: TGTGCCAGCAGATCTGGGGTCGCCTCTGGAAACACCATATATTTT

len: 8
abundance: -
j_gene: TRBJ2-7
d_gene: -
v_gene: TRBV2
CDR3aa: CASSGKYF
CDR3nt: TGTGCCAGCAGTGGTAAGTACTTC